This TCR beta chain emerged from a study of PD-1 blockade in classical Hodgkin lymphoma. CDR1 SGHVS and CDR2 FNYEAQ come from the germline V gene. The CDR3 sequence is 15 residues long. V lost 1 base and J lost 4, with 10 bases in between. General study results and limits: It was among complete responders that baseline diversity resembled that of newly diagnosed patients.

Comments on this clone: Its antigen remains unknown.

Sequencing used immunoSEQ multiplex PCR; TCRdb keeps in-frame clones, though not all of them. The top ten clones hold around 8.7% of a sample with tens of thousands of clones, roughly 80% of them seen once. Each patient's relapse followed autologous stem cell transplantation, and brentuximab vedotin exposure varied. The material was peripheral blood mononuclear cells (PBMCs), obtained before the second cycle of nivolumab. The clonotype originates from a human donor with classical Hodgkin lymphoma. This chain joins TRBV7-6 and TRBJ2-2, with D unresolved. For the CDR3, the DNA is TGTGCCAGCAGCTTAGTAGGTCAGTCCACCGGGGAGCTGTTTTTT. This sequence encodes CASSLVGQSTGELFF.